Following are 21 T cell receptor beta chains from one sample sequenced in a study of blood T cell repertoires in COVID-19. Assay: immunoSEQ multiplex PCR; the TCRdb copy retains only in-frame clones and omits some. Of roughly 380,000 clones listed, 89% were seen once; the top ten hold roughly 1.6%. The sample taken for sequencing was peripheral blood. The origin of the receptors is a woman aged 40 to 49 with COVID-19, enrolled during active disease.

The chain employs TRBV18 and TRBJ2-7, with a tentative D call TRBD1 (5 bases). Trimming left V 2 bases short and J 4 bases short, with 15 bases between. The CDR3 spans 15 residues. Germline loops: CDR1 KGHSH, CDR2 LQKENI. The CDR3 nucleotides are TGTGCCAGCTCACCAAGTCAGGGTAGACCGTACGAGCAGTACTTC. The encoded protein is CASSPSQGRPYEQYF.

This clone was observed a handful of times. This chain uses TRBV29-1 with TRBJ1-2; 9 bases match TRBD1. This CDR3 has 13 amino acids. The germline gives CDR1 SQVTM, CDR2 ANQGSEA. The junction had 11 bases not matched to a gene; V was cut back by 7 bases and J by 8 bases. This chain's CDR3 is CSADDRGYFGYTF. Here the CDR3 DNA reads TGCAGCGCCGATGACAGGGGGTATTTCGGCTACACCTTC. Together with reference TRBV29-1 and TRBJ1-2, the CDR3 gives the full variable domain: SAVISQKPSRDICQRGTSLTIQCQVDSQVTMMFWYRQQPGQSLTLIATANQGSEATYESGFVIDKFPISRPNLTFSTLTVSNMSPEDSSIYLCSADDRGYFGYTFGSGTRLTVV.

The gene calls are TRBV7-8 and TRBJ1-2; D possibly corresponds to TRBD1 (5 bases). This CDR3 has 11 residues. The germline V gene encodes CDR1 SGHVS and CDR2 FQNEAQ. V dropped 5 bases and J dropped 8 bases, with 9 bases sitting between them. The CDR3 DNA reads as TGTGCCAGCAGCGCGGGACGGGGCTACACCTTC. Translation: CASSAGRGYTF.

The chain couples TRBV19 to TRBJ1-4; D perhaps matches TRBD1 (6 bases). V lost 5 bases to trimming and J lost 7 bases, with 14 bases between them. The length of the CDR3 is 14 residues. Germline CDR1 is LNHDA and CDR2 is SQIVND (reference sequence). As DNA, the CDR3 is TGTGCCAGTAGTTCAACAGGGCTTCCTGAAAAACTGTTTTTT. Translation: CASSSTGLPEKLFF.

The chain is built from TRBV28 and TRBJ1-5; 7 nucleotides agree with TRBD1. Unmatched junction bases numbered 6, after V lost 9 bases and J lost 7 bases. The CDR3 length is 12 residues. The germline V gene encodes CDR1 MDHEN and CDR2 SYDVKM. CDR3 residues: CASTRGVQPQHF. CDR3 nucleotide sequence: TGTGCCAGTACCAGGGGGGTCCAGCCCCAGCATTTT.

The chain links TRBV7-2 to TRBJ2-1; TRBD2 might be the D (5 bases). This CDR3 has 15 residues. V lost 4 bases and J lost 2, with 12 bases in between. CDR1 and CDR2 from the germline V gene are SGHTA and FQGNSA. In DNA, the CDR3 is TGTGCCAGCAGCTCGCTGGGGAGCGCCTACAATGAGCAGTTCTTC. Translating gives CASSSLGSAYNEQFF.

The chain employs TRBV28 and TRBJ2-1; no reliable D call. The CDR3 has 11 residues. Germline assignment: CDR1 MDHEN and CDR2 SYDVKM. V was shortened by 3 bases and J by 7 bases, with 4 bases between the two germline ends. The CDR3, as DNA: TGTGCCAGCAGTTTTCAGAATGAGCAGTTCTTC. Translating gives CASSFQNEQFF.

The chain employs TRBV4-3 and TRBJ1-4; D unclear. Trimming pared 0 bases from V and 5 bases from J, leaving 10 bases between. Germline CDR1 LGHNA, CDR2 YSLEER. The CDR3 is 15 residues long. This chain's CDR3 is CASSQDGQFNEKLFF. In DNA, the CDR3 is TGCGCCAGCAGCCAAGATGGTCAGTTCAATGAAAAACTGTTTTTT.

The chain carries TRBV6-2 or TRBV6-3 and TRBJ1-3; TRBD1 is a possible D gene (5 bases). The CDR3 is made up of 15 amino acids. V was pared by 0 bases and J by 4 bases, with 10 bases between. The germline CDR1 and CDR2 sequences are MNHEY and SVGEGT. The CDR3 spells CASSYSNRNGNTIYF. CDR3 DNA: TGTGCCAGCAGTTACTCGAACAGGAACGGAAACACCATATATTTT.

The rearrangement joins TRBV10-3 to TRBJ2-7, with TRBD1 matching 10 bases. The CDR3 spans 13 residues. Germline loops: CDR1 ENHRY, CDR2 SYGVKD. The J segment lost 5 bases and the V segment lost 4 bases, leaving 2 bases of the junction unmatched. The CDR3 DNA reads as TGTGCCATCAGTGGACAGGGGGCGGACGAGCAGTACTTC. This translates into CAISGQGADEQYF.

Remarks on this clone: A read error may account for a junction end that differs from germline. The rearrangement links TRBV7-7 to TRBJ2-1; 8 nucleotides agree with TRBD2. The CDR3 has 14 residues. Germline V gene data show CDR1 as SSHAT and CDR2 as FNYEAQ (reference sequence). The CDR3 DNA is TGTGCTAGCAGCTTATGGGAGCGGGAGAGTGAGCAGTTCTTC. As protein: CASSLWERESEQFF.

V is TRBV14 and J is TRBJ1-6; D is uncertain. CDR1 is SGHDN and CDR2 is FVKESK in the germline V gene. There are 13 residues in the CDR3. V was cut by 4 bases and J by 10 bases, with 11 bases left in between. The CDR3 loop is CASSPGLRSPLHF. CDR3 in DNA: TGTGCCAGCAGCCCCGGACTTAGGTCACCCCTCCACTTT.

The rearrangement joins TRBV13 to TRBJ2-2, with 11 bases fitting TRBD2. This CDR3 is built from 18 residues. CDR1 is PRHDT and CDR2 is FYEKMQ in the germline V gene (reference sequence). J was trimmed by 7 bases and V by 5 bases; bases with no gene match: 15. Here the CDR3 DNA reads TGTGCCAGCAGCCTCAGGCTGACTAGCGGGGTTGGCGGCGGGGAGCTGTTTTTT. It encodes CASSLRLTSGVGGGELFF.

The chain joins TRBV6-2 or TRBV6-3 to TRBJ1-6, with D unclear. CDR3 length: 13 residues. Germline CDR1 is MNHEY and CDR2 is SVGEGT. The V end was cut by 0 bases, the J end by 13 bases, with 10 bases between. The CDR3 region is CASSYSFRVPLHF. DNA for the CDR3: TGTGCCAGCAGTTACTCATTTCGAGTCCCCCTCCACTTT.

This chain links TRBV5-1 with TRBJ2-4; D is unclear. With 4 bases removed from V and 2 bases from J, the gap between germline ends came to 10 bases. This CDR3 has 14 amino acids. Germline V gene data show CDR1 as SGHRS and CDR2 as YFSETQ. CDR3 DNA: TGCGCCAGCAGCCTTGGTAGATCCAAAAACATTCAGTACTTC. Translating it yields CASSLGRSKNIQYF.

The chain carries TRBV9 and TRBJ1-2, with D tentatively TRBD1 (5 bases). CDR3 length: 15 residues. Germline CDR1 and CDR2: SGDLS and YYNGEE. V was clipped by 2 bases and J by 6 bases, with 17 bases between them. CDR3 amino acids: CASSVDPNGGNGYTF. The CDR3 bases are TGTGCCAGCAGCGTTGATCCCAACGGGGGGAATGGCTACACCTTC.

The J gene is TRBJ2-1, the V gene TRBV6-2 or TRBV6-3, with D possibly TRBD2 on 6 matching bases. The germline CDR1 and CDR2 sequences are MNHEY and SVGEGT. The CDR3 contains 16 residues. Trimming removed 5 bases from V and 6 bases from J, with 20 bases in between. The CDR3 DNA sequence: TGTGCCAGCAGTCGCACTACCGGGAGAACATCCAATGAGCAGTTCTTC. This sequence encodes CASSRTTGRTSNEQFF.

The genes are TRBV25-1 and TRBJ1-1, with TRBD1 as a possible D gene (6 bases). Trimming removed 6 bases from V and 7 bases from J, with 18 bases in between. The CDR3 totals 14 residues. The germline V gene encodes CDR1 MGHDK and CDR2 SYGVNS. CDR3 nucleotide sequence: TGTGCCAGCAGCGACCCCTGGAGGGGGGGTGAAGCTTTCTTT. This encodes CASSDPWRGGEAFF. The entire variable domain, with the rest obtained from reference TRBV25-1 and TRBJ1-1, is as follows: EADIYQTPRYLVIGTGKKITLECSQTMGHDKMYWYQQDPGMELHLIHYSYGVNSTEKGDLSSESTVSRIRTEHFPLTLESARPSHTSQYLCASSDPWRGGEAFFGQGTRLTVV.

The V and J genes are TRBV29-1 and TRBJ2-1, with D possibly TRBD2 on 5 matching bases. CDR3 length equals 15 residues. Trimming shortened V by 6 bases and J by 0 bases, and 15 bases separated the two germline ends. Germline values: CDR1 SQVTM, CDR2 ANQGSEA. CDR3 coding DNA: TGCAGCGTAGATGGGGAGACGAGCTCCTACAATGAGCAGTTCTTC. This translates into CSVDGETSSYNEQFF.

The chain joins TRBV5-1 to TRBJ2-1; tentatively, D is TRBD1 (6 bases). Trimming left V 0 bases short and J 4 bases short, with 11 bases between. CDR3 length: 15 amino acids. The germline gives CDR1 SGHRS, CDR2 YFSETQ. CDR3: CASSLVGTQYNEQFF. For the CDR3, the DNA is TGCGCCAGCAGCTTGGTAGGGACACAGTACAATGAGCAGTTCTTC.

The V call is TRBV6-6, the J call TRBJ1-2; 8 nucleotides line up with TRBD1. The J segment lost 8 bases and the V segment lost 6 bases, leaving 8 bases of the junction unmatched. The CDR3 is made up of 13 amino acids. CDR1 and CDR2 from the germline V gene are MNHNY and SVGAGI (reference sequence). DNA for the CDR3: TGTGCCAGCAGGCCCGGACAGGGAGGGGGCTACACCTTC. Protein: CASRPGQGGGYTF.